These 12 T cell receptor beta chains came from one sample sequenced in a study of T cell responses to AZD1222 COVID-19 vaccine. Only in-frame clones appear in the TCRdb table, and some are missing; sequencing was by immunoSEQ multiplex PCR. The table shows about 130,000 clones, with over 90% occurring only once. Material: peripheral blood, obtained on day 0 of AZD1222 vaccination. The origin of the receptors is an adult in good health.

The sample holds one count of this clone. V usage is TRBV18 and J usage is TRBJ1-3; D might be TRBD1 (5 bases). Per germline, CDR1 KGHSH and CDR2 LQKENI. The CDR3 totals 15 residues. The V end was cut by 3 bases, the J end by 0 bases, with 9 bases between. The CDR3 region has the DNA TGTGCCAGCTCACCCCGGGACCCCTCTGGAAACACCATATATTTT. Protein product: CASSPRDPSGNTIYF.

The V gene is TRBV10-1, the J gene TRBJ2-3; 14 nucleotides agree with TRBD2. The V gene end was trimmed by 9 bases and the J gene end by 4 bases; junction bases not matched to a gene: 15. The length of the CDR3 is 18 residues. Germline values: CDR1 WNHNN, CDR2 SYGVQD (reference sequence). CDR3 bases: TGCGCCAGTCGTGTTGGGACTAGCGGGAGCGGGGGCGCAGATACGCAGTATTTT. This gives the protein CASRVGTSGSGGADTQYF.

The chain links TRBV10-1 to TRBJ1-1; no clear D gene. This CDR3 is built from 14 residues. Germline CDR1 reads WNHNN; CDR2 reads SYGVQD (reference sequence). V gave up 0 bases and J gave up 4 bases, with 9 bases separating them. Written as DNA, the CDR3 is TGCGCCAGCAGTGAGTCAAGGGATGGCACTGAAGCTTTCTTT. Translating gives CASSESRDGTEAFF.

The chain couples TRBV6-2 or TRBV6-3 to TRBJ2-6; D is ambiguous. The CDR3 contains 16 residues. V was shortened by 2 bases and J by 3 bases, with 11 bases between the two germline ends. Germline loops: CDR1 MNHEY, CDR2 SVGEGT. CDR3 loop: CASSYTRWGGANVLTF. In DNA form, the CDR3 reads TGTGCCAGCAGTTACACGCGGTGGGGTGGGGCCAACGTCCTGACTTTC.

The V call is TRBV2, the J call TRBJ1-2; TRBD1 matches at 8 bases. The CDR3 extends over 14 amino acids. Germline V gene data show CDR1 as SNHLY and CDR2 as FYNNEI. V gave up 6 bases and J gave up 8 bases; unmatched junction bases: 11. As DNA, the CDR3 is TGTGCCAGCAGCACTGGACAGGGTGTTATCGGCTACACCTTC. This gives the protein CASSTGQGVIGYTF. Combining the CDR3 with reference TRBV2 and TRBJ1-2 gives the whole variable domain EPEVTQTPSHQVTQMGQEVILRCVPISNHLYFYWYRQILGQKVEFLVSFYNNEISEKSEIFDDQFSVERPDGSNFTLKIRSTKLEDSAMYFCASSTGQGVIGYTFGSGTRLTVV.

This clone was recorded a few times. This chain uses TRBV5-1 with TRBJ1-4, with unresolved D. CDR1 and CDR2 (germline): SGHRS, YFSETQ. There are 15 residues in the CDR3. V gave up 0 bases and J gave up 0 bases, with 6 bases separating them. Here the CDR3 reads CASSLEVATNEKLFF. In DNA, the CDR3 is TGCGCCAGCAGCTTGGAGGTAGCAACTAATGAAAAACTGTTTTTT.

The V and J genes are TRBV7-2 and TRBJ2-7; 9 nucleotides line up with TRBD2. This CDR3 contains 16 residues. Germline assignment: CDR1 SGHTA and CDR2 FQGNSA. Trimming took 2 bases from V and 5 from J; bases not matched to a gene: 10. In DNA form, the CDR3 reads TGTGCCAGCAGCTTACGGCCTAGCGGGAATTGGGACGAGCAGTACTTC. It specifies CASSLRPSGNWDEQYF. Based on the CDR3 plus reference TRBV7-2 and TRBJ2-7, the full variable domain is GAGVSQSPSNKVTEKGKDVELRCDPISGHTALYWYRQSLGQGLEFLIYFQGNSAPDKSGLPSDRFSAERTGGSVSTLTIQRTQQEDSAVYLCASSLRPSGNWDEQYFGPGTRLTVT.

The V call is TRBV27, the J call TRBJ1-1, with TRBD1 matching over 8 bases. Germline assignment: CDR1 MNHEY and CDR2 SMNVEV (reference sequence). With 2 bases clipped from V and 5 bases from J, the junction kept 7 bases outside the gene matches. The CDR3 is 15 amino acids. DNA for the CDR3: TGTGCCAGCAGTTTACAAACAGGGGGGATTACTGAAGCTTTCTTT. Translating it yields CASSLQTGGITEAFF.

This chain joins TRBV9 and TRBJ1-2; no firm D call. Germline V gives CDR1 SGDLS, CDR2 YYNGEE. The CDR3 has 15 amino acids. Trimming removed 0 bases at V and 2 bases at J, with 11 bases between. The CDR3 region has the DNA TGTGCCAGCAGCGTAGCTCAGTCGGTAAACTATGGCTACACCTTC. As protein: CASSVAQSVNYGYTF.

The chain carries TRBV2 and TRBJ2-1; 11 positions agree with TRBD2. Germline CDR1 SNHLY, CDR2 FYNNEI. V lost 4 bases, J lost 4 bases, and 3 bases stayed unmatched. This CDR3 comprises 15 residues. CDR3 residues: CASSGRLAGYNEQFF. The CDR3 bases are TGTGCCAGCAGTGGACGACTAGCGGGGTACAATGAGCAGTTCTTC.

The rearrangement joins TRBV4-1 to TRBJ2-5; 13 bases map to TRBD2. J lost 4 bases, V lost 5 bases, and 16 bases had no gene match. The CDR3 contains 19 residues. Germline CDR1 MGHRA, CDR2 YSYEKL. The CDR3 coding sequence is TGCGCCAGCAGCGATATCGGACTAGCGGGGGTCAGGAGGGGAGAGACCCAGTACTTC. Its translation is CASSDIGLAGVRRGETQYF.

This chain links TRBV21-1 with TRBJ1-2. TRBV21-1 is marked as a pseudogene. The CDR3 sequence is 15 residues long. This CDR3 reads CASSTRGEDSDGYTF. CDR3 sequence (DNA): TGTGCCAGCAGCACCCGGGGGGAGGACAGTGATGGCTACACCTTC.